This is a list of T cell receptor beta chains from one sample in a study of PD-1 blockade in classical Hodgkin lymphoma. Only in-frame clones appear in the TCRdb table, and some are missing; sequencing was by immunoSEQ multiplex PCR. The table has roughly 41,000 clones, 55% to 70% seen once. The specimen comprised peripheral blood mononuclear cells (PBMCs), sampled before the fourth cycle of nivolumab. These receptors were taken from a human donor with classical Hodgkin lymphoma. CDR3s include the opening cysteine and the closing phenylalanine or tryptophan. The D gene is left open where the match is weak. Rows may omit the clone size; those that give it use once, few, many or a size class.

-,-,TRBJ1-2,TRBV30,CAWRGEGYGYTF,TGTGCCTGGAGAGGTGAAGGCTATGGCTACACCTTC
-,-,TRBJ2-5,TRBV6-1,CASGVGGGGETQYF,TGTGCCAGCGGAGTCGGGGGCGGGGGAGAGACCCAGTACTTC
-,TRBD1,TRBJ1-5,TRBV7-8,CASSFSGTGNQPQHF,TGTGCCAGCAGCTTCTCCGGGACAGGAAACCAGCCCCAGCATTTT
-,TRBD1,TRBJ1-4,TRBV6-6,CASADRGDEKLFF,TGTGCCAGCGCGGACAGGGGAGATGAAAAACTGTTTTTT
few,-,TRBJ1-1,TRBV6-5,CASGNSRTEAFF,TGTGCCAGCGGAAATTCTCGCACTGAAGCTTTCTTT
-,TRBD1,TRBJ1-3,TRBV7-6,CASSLDTGVSGNTIYF,TGTGCCAGCAGCCTAGACACAGGGGTTTCTGGAAACACCATATATTTT
-,TRBD1,TRBJ2-5,TRBV9,CASSGEQGLEETQYF,TGTGCCAGCAGCGGGGAACAGGGGCTGGAAGAGACCCAGTACTTC
-,-,TRBJ1-1,TRBV19,CASSIAAGDRDAFGTEAFF,TGTGCCAGTAGTATAGCGGCAGGGGATAGGGACGCGTTTGGCACTGAAGCTTTCTTT
-,-,TRBJ1-1,TRBV30,CTWSAGGAEAFF,TGTACCTGGAGTGCGGGGGGAGCTGAAGCTTTCTTT
-,-,TRBJ2-7,TRBV14,CASSQYRNEQYF,TGTGCCAGCAGCCAATATCGTAACGAGCAGTACTTC
-,-,TRBJ2-3,TRBV27,CASSPGGWGTDTQYF,TGTGCCAGCAGTCCCGGGGGATGGGGCACAGATACGCAGTATTTT
-,-,TRBJ2-7,TRBV13,CASSFLGAYEQYF,TGTGCCAGCAGCTTTTTGGGCGCCTACGAGCAGTACTTC
once,TRBD2,TRBJ2-7,TRBV30,CAWSSSSSGETHEQYF,TGTGCCTGGAGTTCAAGCTCTAGCGGGGAGACTCACGAGCAGTACTTC
-,-,TRBJ1-5,TRBV5-6,CASSLGAANQPQHF,TGTGCCAGCAGCTTAGGTGCAGCCAATCAGCCCCAGCATTTT
-,-,TRBJ1-4,TRBV28,CASMVQTNEKLFF,TGTGCCAGCATGGTACAGACTAATGAAAAACTGTTTTTT
-,-,TRBJ1-6,TRBV6-4,CASRPGGNSPLHF,TGTGCCAGCCGACCGGGGGGTAATTCACCCCTCCACTTT
-,-,TRBJ2-7,TRBV27,CASSLSSRGRGYEQYF,TGTGCCAGCAGTTTATCGAGCCGGGGAAGGGGCTACGAGCAGTACTTC
once,TRBD1,TRBJ2-7,TRBV15,CATSRGLQGALGEQYF,TGTGCCACCAGCAGAGGGCTACAGGGGGCACTCGGGGAGCAGTACTTC
-,-,TRBJ1-6,TRBV11-2,CASSLEGGRVLSPLHF,TGTGCCAGCAGCTTAGAAGGAGGCAGGGTTCTCTCACCCCTCCACTTT
once,TRBD2,TRBJ2-5,TRBV27,CASSLSPGLAGVTQYF,TGTGCCAGCAGTTTATCCCCGGGACTAGCAGGGGTGACCCAGTACTTC
-,-,TRBJ2-3,TRBV5-4,CAPLDIPTTDTQYF,TGTGCCCCTCTAGACATCCCGACCACAGATACGCAGTATTTT
-,TRBD2,TRBJ2-3,TRBV5-1,CASSSGLVNADTQYF,TGCGCCAGCAGCTCGGGACTAGTAAACGCAGATACGCAGTATTTT
-,-,TRBJ1-2,TRBV6-5,CASSRFQGGGGYTF,TGTGCCAGCAGCCGTTTCCAGGGTGGAGGTGGCTACACCTTC
-,-,TRBJ2-3,TRBV7-6,CASSSGQSDTQYF,TGTGCCAGCAGCTCTGGACAGTCAGATACGCAGTATTTT
-,TRBD1,TRBJ1-2,TRBV5-6,CASSVQGAGYGYTF,TGTGCCAGCAGCGTGCAGGGGGCCGGCTATGGCTACACCTTC
-,-,TRBJ1-3,TRBV30,CAGRAGNTIYF,TGTGCCGGAAGGGCTGGAAACACCATATATTTT
few,-,TRBJ1-1,TRBV6-5,CASSYMGGNTEAFF,TGTGCCAGCAGTTACATGGGGGGGAACACTGAAGCTTTCTTT
-,-,TRBJ2-1,TRBV14,CASSQDKNEQFF,TGTGCCAGCAGCCAGGACAAAAATGAGCAGTTCTTC
-,TRBD2,TRBJ2-1,TRBV4-2,CASSQDVGLVSYNEQFF,TGTGCCAGCAGCCAAGATGTGGGACTAGTGTCCTACAATGAGCAGTTCTTC
-,-,TRBJ1-1,TRBV7-8,CASSPSWGDPGNTEAFF,TGTGCCAGCAGCCCTTCCTGGGGGGACCCCGGGAACACTGAAGCTTTCTTT
few,TRBD1,TRBJ2-1,TRBV29-1,CSVLNRDSFIEQFF,TGCAGCGTCCTAAACCGGGACAGTTTCATTGAGCAGTTCTTC
once,-,TRBJ2-1,TRBV6-5,CASSPGGEQFF,TGTGCCAGCAGCCCCGGGGGTGAGCAGTTCTTC
-,-,TRBJ2-5,TRBV11-2,CASSLQRLQETQYF,TGTGCCAGCAGCCTACAACGCCTCCAAGAGACCCAGTACTTC
few,-,TRBJ1-6,TRBV6-1,CASSEWYRDLRSPLHF,TGTGCCAGCAGTGAGTGGTACAGGGACTTAAGGTCACCCCTCCACTTT
-,-,TRBJ1-2,TRBV7-2,CASSLAPGGLFNGYTF,TGTGCCAGCAGCTTAGCGCCAGGCGGGCTATTCAATGGCTACACCTTC
-,-,TRBJ2-3,TRBV6-6,CASSYTTDTQYF,TGTGCCAGCAGTTATACGACAGATACGCAGTATTTT
once,TRBD2,TRBJ2-3,TRBV9,CASSPQMGAGGAVDTQYF,TGTGCCAGCAGCCCACAGATGGGAGCGGGGGGCGCCGTGGATACGCAGTATTTT
medium-sized,-,TRBJ2-7,TRBV25-1,CASSDHWYEQYF,TGTGCCAGCAGTGATCATTGGTACGAGCAGTACTTC
-,TRBD2,TRBJ2-1,TRBV7-6,CASTAPGGDNEQFF,TGTGCCAGCACCGCACCGGGGGGGGACAATGAGCAGTTCTTC
many,-,TRBJ1-2,TRBV19,CASSREGSSLGYTF,TGTGCCAGTAGTAGGGAGGGCTCCTCCCTAGGCTACACCTTC
-,-,TRBJ2-2,TRBV19,CASSMEGTGELFF,TGTGCCAGTAGTATGGAGGGCACCGGGGAGCTGTTTTTT
many,-,TRBJ1-2,TRBV9,CASSVGVQRTAYGYTF,TGTGCCAGCAGCGTAGGAGTCCAGAGGACAGCCTATGGCTACACCTTC
-,-,TRBJ1-2,TRBV6-1,CASRSIQREGYTF,TGTGCCAGCAGAAGTATTCAGAGGGAAGGCTACACCTTC
-,TRBD1,TRBJ2-7,TRBV5-1,CASSQGTGVSYEQYF,TGCGCCAGCAGTCAGGGGACAGGGGTCTCCTACGAGCAGTACTTC
-,-,TRBJ1-1,TRBV5-5,CASSFITNTEAFF,TGTGCCAGCAGCTTCATCACTAACACTGAAGCTTTCTTT
few,-,TRBJ2-7,TRBV30,CAWRVQGGRFGEQYF,TGTGCCTGGAGAGTCCAGGGGGGCCGGTTCGGCGAGCAGTACTTC
-,TRBD1,TRBJ1-5,TRBV7-2,CASSLGPGGDYQPQHF,TGTGCCAGCAGCTTAGGGCCAGGGGGCGATTATCAGCCCCAGCATTTT
-,-,TRBJ2-5,TRBV2,CASSEEARETQYF,TGTGCCAGCAGTGAAGAGGCGCGAGAGACCCAGTACTTC